These 27 T cell receptor beta chains came from one sample sequenced in a study of T cells expressing NK-cell markers. TCRdb reprocessed the 5' RACE reads, with one entry per CDR3 protein and no DNA. The clone table shows fewer than 400,000 distinct CDR3 sequences, with the ten largest holding around 10%. The sample consisted of blood T cells: a sorted CD56 or NKG2C T cell subset, CD4+ or CD8+ T cells, or bulk PBMC T cells (not recorded which). These receptors were collected from a woman in her 50s in good health.

The chain combines TRBV3-1 with TRBJ2-3. CDR1 and CDR2 (germline): LGHDT, YNNKEL (reference sequence). The CDR3 is made up of 12 amino acids. The CDR3: CASSQQGATQYF.

The chain couples TRBV12-3 or TRBV12-4 to TRBJ1-1. This CDR3 has 14 amino acids. CDR3 sequence reads: CASRRQVENTEAFF.

The chain combines TRBV4-1 with TRBJ2-3; the TCRdb call, TRBD2, lacks DNA for checking. This CDR3 comprises 15 residues. The germline CDR1 and CDR2 sequences are MGHRA and YSYEKL. The CDR3 loop reads CASSQAGGTTDTQYF.

The chain joins TRBV7-9 to TRBJ1-4. Germline V CDR1 and CDR2: SEHNR, FQNEAQ (reference sequence). The CDR3 length is 15 residues. This CDR3 is CASSISSGRGEKLFF.

The chain links TRBV14 to TRBJ2-1; as DNA is missing, the TRBD2 call by TCRdb cannot be tested. Germline CDR1 SGHDN, CDR2 FVKESK. This CDR3 region has 13 residues. The CDR3 region is CASSQGASGEQFF.

V usage is TRBV29-1 and J usage is TRBJ1-1. CDR3 length equals 12 residues. The germline CDR1 and CDR2 sequences are SQVTM and ANQGSEA. CDR3 loop: CSVGKGGGEAFF.

This chain joins TRBV12-3 or TRBV12-4 and TRBJ2-6; TCRdb lists TRBD1, though no DNA is available to test this call. CDR3 length: 16 amino acids. This chain's CDR3 is CASSHRGTGGLNVLTF.

This chain joins TRBV24-1 and TRBJ2-3; TCRdb calls TRBD2, which cannot be checked without DNA. Germline CDR1 is KGHDR and CDR2 is SFDVKD. This CDR3 is built from 15 residues. CDR3 region: CATSRSAGAYDTQYF.

This rearrangement joins TRBV5-6 to TRBJ2-1; the D call of TRBD2 rests on TCRdb alone, since no DNA is present to check it. This CDR3 contains 17 residues. Germline V gene sequence: CDR1 SGHDT, CDR2 YYEEEE. The CDR3 is CASSWGGGTSGHNEQFF. The full variable domain, in which reference TRBV5-6 and TRBJ2-1 provide the parts outside the CDR3, is DAGVTQSPTHLIKTRGQQVTLRCSPKSGHDTVSWYQQALGQGPQFIFQYYEEEERQRGNFPDRFSGHQFPNYSSELNVNALLLGDSALYLCASSWGGGTSGHNEQFFGPGTRLTVL.

This chain connects TRBV5-1 to TRBJ2-1. The CDR3 length is 12 residues. Germline V gene data show CDR1 as SGHRS and CDR2 as YFSETQ. The CDR3 loop reads CASSLVSDEQFF.

The chain links TRBV19 to TRBJ1-6; the TCRdb call, TRBD1, lacks DNA for checking. Germline V gives CDR1 LNHDA, CDR2 SQIVND (reference sequence). The CDR3 contains 14 residues. The CDR3 here is CASSMNWGDSPLHF.

The CDR3 loop is CASEGFATGKYEQYF. The genes are TRBV6-1 and TRBJ2-7; without DNA, the TCRdb call of TRBD1 cannot be checked. The germline CDR1 and CDR2 sequences are MNHNS and SASEGT. This CDR3 is 15 amino acids long.

The CDR3: CSVDGTSGTQETQYF. This chain links TRBV29-1 with TRBJ2-5; TCRdb selects TRBD2, and the lack of DNA leaves this call unchecked. Per germline, CDR1 SQVTM and CDR2 ANQGSEA. The CDR3 runs 15 residues. The full variable domain, completed using reference TRBV29-1 and TRBJ2-5, is SAVISQKPSRDICQRGTSLTIQCQVDSQVTMMFWYRQQPGQSLTLIATANQGSEATYESGFVIDKFPISRPNLTFSTLTVSNMSPEDSSIYLCSVDGTSGTQETQYFGPGTRLLVL.

The gene calls are TRBV7-6 and TRBJ2-3; TCRdb names TRBD1, which stays unverified in the absence of DNA. The germline gives CDR1 SGHVS, CDR2 FNYEAQ. The CDR3 spans 16 residues. CDR3 sequence: CASSFSGQGGTDTQYF.

The CDR3 sequence is CASSLGREMNTQYF. The chain joins TRBV5-1 to TRBJ2-3; TCRdb gives TRBD2 as the D gene, but with no DNA this cannot be confirmed. The CDR3 sequence is 14 residues long. The germline V gene encodes CDR1 SGHRS and CDR2 YFSETQ.

The J gene is TRBJ2-1, the V gene TRBV12-3 or TRBV12-4; there is no DNA to check the TCRdb D call of TRBD2. This CDR3 contains 15 residues. The CDR3 loop is CASSLLSGRAREQFF.

The rearrangement links TRBV30 to TRBJ2-7; there is no DNA to check the TCRdb D call of TRBD2. CDR1 and CDR2 (germline): GTSNPN, SVGIG (reference sequence). This CDR3 spans 14 amino acids. This CDR3 reads CAATLAGPTYEQYF.

The CDR3 spells CASSTQGAGWPYF. The chain employs TRBV21-1 and TRBJ2-7; with no DNA, the TCRdb D assignment of TRBD1 cannot be verified. TRBV21-1 is an annotated pseudogene. The CDR3 sequence is 13 residues long.

The chain recombines TRBV27 with TRBJ2-5; TCRdb reports TRBD2, a call that lacks DNA to check it against. The CDR3 spans 15 residues. Germline CDR1 MNHEY, CDR2 SMNVEV (reference sequence). CDR3 sequence reads: CASSLRTRRGETQYF.

This rearrangement joins TRBV7-3 to TRBJ2-3. CDR3 length equals 12 residues. CDR1 SGHTA and CDR2 FQGTGA come from the germline V gene. CDR3 region: CASSSRSDTQYF.

The V call is TRBV25-1, the J call TRBJ2-7. Germline V lookup: CDR1 MGHDK, CDR2 SYGVNS. This CDR3 spans 14 amino acids. CDR3 sequence reads: CASSEKLTTYEQYF.

The V gene is TRBV6-1, the J gene TRBJ1-6; TCRdb's D call, TRBD1, is unchecked because there is no DNA. This CDR3 is 14 amino acids long. CDR1 MNHNS and CDR2 SASEGT come from the germline V gene. CDR3 loop: CASSGTGRNSPLHF.

This chain links TRBV12-3 or TRBV12-4 with TRBJ2-1; TCRdb's D gene call, TRBD2, goes unchecked for lack of DNA. There are 14 residues in the CDR3. The CDR3: CASRGPSGTNEQFF.

The chain recombines TRBV27 with TRBJ2-1; TCRdb gives TRBD1 as the D gene, but with no DNA this cannot be confirmed. The CDR3 is made up of 13 amino acids. From germline, CDR1 is MNHEY and CDR2 SMNVEV (reference sequence). The CDR3 region is CASSAGRGRFQFF.

The V gene is TRBV7-9, the J gene TRBJ2-5. Germline V lookup: CDR1 SEHNR, CDR2 FQNEAQ (reference sequence). This CDR3 region has 12 residues. This chain's CDR3 is CASSSDEETQYF.

This rearrangement joins TRBV9 to TRBJ2-7; the D call of TRBD1 rests on TCRdb alone, since no DNA is present to check it. CDR1 is SGDLS, CDR2 YYNGEE, per germline. The CDR3 loop spans 15 amino acids. The CDR3 reads CASSVGGGNSYEQYF.

V and J are TRBV21-1 and TRBJ1-5; the D gene TCRdb calls, TRBD1, cannot be checked with no DNA. TRBV21-1 is described as a pseudogene. The length of the CDR3 is 17 residues. The CDR3 spells CASSKRWRGGINQPQHF.